Presented here are 12 T cell receptor beta chains from one specimen sequenced in a study. The protocol was immunoSEQ multiplex PCR, while the TCRdb copy is restricted to in-frame clones and leaves out a portion. The sample holds some 70,000 clones; 80% to 95% are singletons and the top ten take roughly 4%. Sequencing was performed on PBMCs. Receptor source: a man between 35 and 55 years old with rheumatoid arthritis.

The chain employs TRBV7-3 and TRBJ2-3; D is unclear. V lost 5 bases and J lost 6, with 12 bases in between. The germline CDR1 and CDR2 sequences are SGHTA and FQGTGA. The CDR3 is 13 amino acids. This chain's CDR3 is CASSPNLGDTQYF. In DNA form, the CDR3 reads TGTGCCAGCAGCCCGAATTTGGGGGATACGCAGTATTTT.

The gene calls are TRBV27 and TRBJ2-6; D ambiguous. The CDR3 sequence is 12 residues long. The V gene lost 5 bases and the J gene lost 3 bases, with 2 bases spanning the gap. CDR1 is MNHEY and CDR2 is SMNVEV in the germline V gene (reference sequence). As DNA, the CDR3 is TGTGCCAGCAGTAGTGGGGCCAACGTCCTGACTTTC. This codes for CASSSGANVLTF.

The chain uses TRBV5-1 and TRBJ2-1, with TRBD1 identical over 10 bases. CDR1 and CDR2 (germline): SGHRS, YFSETQ. CDR3 length: 14 amino acids. With 0 bases clipped from V and 7 bases from J, the junction kept 1 base outside the gene matches. In nucleotides, the CDR3 is TGCGCCAGCAGCTTGGGGGGACAGGGGAATGAGCAGTTCTTC. It codes for CASSLGGQGNEQFF.

This chain links TRBV7-8 with TRBJ2-7; D remains ambiguous. V was trimmed by 5 bases and J by 5 bases, leaving 7 bases between them. The CDR3 totals 11 residues. The germline CDR1 and CDR2 sequences are SGHVS and FQNEAQ. This CDR3 reads CASSLEDEQYF. The CDR3 DNA reads TGTGCCAGCAGCCTAGAGGACGAGCAGTACTTC.

The rearrangement uses TRBV7-7 and TRBJ1-4; 10 bases match TRBD1. This CDR3 has 13 residues. Germline CDR1 and CDR2: SSHAT and FNYEAQ (reference sequence). The CDR3 DNA is TGTGCATCCGGGACAGGGGCTAATGAAAAACTGTTTTTT. Translating gives CASGTGANEKLFF.

The chain uses TRBV4-2 and TRBJ2-1; weak D call: TRBD2 (7 bases). There are 16 residues in the CDR3. Germline values: CDR1 LGHNA, CDR2 YNFKEQ. Between the trimmed V and J ends, which lost 4 bases and 3 bases, there was a span of 16 bases. CDR3 amino acids: CASSPPGAGDYNEQFF. As DNA, the CDR3 is TGTGCCAGCAGCCCCCCGGGGGCGGGAGACTACAATGAGCAGTTCTTC.

V is TRBV3-1 (or the pseudogene TRBV3-2) and J is TRBJ2-7; tentatively, D is TRBD1 (6 bases). Trimming took off 3 bases at V and 0 bases at J, with 6 bases between the two ends. Germline V CDR1 and CDR2: LGHDT, YNNKEL (reference sequence). The CDR3 sequence is 13 residues long. CDR3 nucleotides: TGTGCCAGCAGCCAGGGACACTCCTACGAGCAGTACTTC. It specifies CASSQGHSYEQYF.

V is TRBV7-3 and J is TRBJ1-1; D not certain. CDR1 is SGHTA, CDR2 FQGTGA, per germline. The ends were cut back, 2 bases at V and 5 bases at J, with 9 bases in the middle. This CDR3 comprises 13 residues. CDR3 in amino acids: CASSLDYLTEAFF. CDR3 in DNA: TGTGCCAGCAGCTTAGACTACCTTACTGAAGCTTTCTTT.

The rearrangement joins TRBV27 to TRBJ2-2, with D perhaps matching TRBD1 or TRBD2 (5 bases each). The germline CDR1 and CDR2 sequences are MNHEY and SMNVEV (reference sequence). V shed 6 bases and J shed 2 bases, with 16 bases lying between them. CDR3 size: 16 residues. The CDR3 region has the DNA TGTGCCAGCAGACCCCATGGGGCGGGTAACACCGGGGAGCTGTTTTTT. Translated: CASRPHGAGNTGELFF.

This clone has a single count. This rearrangement joins TRBV28 to TRBJ1-5; D not resolved. V lost 0 bases to trimming and J lost 4 bases, with 10 bases between them. From germline, CDR1 is MDHEN and CDR2 SYDVKM. The length of the CDR3 is 15 residues. The CDR3 DNA reads as TGTGCCAGCAGTTTATGGACCCTCAGGAATCAGCCCCAGCATTTT. It encodes CASSLWTLRNQPQHF. The entire variable domain, with the rest obtained from reference TRBV28 and TRBJ1-5, is as follows: DVKVTQSSRYLVKRTGEKVFLECVQDMDHENMFWYRQDPGLGLRLIYFSYDVKMKEKGDIPEGYSVSREKKERFSLILESASTNQTSMYLCASSLWTLRNQPQHFGDGTRLSIL.

In DNA, the CDR3 is TGTGCCAGTAGAGGCGGGGGCGGAGGTGGCTACACCTTC. Translated: CASRGGGGGGYTF. This chain links TRBV19 with TRBJ1-2, with TRBD1 as a possible D gene (6 bases). Germline CDR1 and CDR2: LNHDA and SQIVND (reference sequence). Trimming left V 6 bases short and J 7 bases short, with 15 bases between. This CDR3 contains 13 residues.

This chain connects TRBV12-3 or TRBV12-4 to TRBJ1-1; 11 nucleotides align to TRBD1. The CDR3 length is 13 residues. Trimming removed 3 bases from V and 11 bases from J; junction bases left unmatched: 5. As DNA, the CDR3 is TGTGCCAGCAGTTTTGGGACAGGGGGATTGGCTTTCTTT. Translated, it gives CASSFGTGGLAFF.